The clone carrying this T cell receptor (beta chain) has a handful of counts. Its antigen remains unknown. Sequencing targeted expressed TCRB transcripts, as all isolated RNA had been reverse transcribed. Assay used: immunoSEQ multiplex PCR; TCRdb lists only in-frame clones, some missing. The table includes more than 300,000 clones, over 9.5% detected once. This entry belongs to a study of beta chain features in type 1 diabetes. The germline V gene encodes CDR1 LGHNA and CDR2 YSLEER. There are 13 residues in the CDR3. V lost 8 bases and J 3 bases, leaving 12 bases between the germline ends. General observations from the study: Type 1 diabetes patients showed a moderate but significant shortening of TCRB CDR3s in all four CD4+ subsets.

The V and J genes are TRBV4-3 and TRBJ2-3, with a weak D call TRBD2 (6 bases). Sequenced: naive CD4+ T cells from blood. The sequence was collected from a woman under 30 with type 1 diabetes. In DNA, the CDR3 is TGCGCCAGCTCCTCGGGGGATACAGATACGCAGTATTTT. Translation: CASSSGDTDTQYF.